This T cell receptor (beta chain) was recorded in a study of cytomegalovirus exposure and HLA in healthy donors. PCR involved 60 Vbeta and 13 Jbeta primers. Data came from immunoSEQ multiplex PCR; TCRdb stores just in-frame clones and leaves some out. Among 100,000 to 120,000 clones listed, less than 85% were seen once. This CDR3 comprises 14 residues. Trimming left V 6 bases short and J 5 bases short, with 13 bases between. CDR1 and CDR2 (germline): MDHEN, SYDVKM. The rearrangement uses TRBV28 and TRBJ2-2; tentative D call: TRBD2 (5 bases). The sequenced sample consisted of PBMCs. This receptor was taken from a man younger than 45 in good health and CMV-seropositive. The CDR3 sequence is CASRTQRQTGELFF. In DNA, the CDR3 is TGTGCCAGCAGGACGCAGCGGCAGACCGGGGAGCTGTTTTTT.